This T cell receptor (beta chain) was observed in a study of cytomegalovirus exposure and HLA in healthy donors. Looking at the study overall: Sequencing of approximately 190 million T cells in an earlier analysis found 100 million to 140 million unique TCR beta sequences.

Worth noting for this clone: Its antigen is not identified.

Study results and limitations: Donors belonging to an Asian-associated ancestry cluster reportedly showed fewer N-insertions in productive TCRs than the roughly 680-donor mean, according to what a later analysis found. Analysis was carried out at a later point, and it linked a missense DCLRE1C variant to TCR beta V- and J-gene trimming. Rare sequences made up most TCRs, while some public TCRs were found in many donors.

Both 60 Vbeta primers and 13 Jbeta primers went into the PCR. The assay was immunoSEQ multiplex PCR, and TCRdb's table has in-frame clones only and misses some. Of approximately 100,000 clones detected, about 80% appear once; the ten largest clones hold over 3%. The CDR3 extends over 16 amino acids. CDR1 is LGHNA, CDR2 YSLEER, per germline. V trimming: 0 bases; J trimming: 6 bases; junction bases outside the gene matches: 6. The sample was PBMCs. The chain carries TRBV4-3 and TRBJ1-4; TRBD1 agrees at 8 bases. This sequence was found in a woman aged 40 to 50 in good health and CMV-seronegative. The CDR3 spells CASSQDPGTGDEKLFF. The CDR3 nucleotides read TGCGCCAGCAGCCAAGATCCCGGGACAGGAGATGAAAAACTGTTTTTT.